This TCR beta chain was found in a study of OX40 agonist ivuxolimab in advanced cancers. Study-wide context: Ivuxolimab was an agonistic, fully human IgG2 monoclonal antibody directed against OX40 (CD134), a costimulatory receptor. Of the approximately 54 dose-escalation patients, hepatocellular carcinoma was present in roughly 19, melanoma in around 15, renal cell carcinoma in 9 and head and neck cancer in 9. The point of sequencing TCRbeta in the periphery was to test whether ivuxolimab changed TCR sequence diversity and drove clonal T-cell expansion. Prior anti-PD-1, anti-PD-L1 or anti-CTLA-4 therapy was permitted, and 40% to 50% of dose-escalation patients had received checkpoint inhibitors. Partial responses occurred in three dose-escalation patients: two with cutaneous melanoma and one with hepatocellular carcinoma. The paper covers the monotherapy dose-escalation part of the phase I ivuxolimab trial, which included N of about 56 patients. In the dose-escalation cohort, around four fifths of patients were male, and the mean age was around 60 years, with a range of 23 to 79. Intravenous ivuxolimab was administered to patients every 2 weeks at six dose levels: 0.01, 0.1, 0.3, 1.5, 3 and 10 mg/kg.

A word on this clone: Its antigen target is currently unknown. No much larger clonotype is one base removed from it; base qualities were not supplied.

What the study reported, not specific to this receptor: After ivuxolimab, expanded clones were on average more numerous among CD8+ T cells than among CD4+ T cells. The antigen specificity of the peripheral T cells that underwent clonal expansion was not determined. Low levels of normalized T-cell clonal expansion were also seen in some patients who did not respond. Partial responders in the 0.1-3.0 mg/kg groups had among the lowest normalized peripheral clonal expansion, especially among CD8+ T cells. Clonal expansion of both CD4+ and CD8+ blood T cells was observed from baseline to week 6 at doses 0.1 to 3.0 mg/kg.

To sequence the TCRbeta CDR3 region, genomic DNA was isolated from the sorted cells. The immunoSEQ Assay was used for sequencing of TCRbeta CDR3 regions. Drawn from immuneACCESS, this table holds only the in-frame rearrangements with V and J called that TCRdb kept. Clones are partly lost; checked studies trace under half to an unresolved V gene and leave the rest unexplained. The sample yields approximately 46,000 clones; 77% were counted once. The biggest ten clones account for 2.6% of the sample. CDR1 and CDR2, looked up from the germline V gene, are SNHLY and FYNNEI. Spanning cysteine to phenylalanine, the CDR3 consists of 14 amino acids. Only CDR3 DNA remains: 42 bases, in frame from the first base. V lost 6 bases and J lost 2 bases; the stretch between them is 11 bases long. The trial excluded patients who had a history of autoimmune disease or were on systemic immunosuppression. Peripheral blood for TCR sequencing was collected from all dose cohorts at baseline, on cycle 4 day 1, and on cycle 7 day 1. The samples were taken from a phase I, first-in-human, multicenter, open-label dose-escalation trial of ivuxolimab. Adults with locally advanced or metastatic melanoma, renal cell, hepatocellular, or head and neck squamous cell carcinoma were enrolled in the trial. Before TCR sequencing, CD4+ T cells and CD8+ T cells were sorted from peripheral blood as separate populations.

This sequence originates from an adult with an advanced solid tumor such as melanoma, head and neck, liver or kidney cancer. The sequence joins TRBV2 to TRBJ1-5; TRBD1 could be the D gene, as 6 bases match. The sequenced sample was CD4+ or CD8+ T cells sorted from blood, obtained in a trial of the OX40 agonist ivuxolimab. The sequenced DNA: TGTGCCAGCAGACAGGGAAACGGCAATCAGCCCCAGCATTTT. Translated, it gives CASRQGNGNQPQHF. The full variable domain, with segments outside the CDR3 supplied by the reference TRBV2 and TRBJ1-5 proteins, appears as EPEVTQTPSHQVTQMGQEVILRCVPISNHLYFYWYRQILGQKVEFLVSFYNNEISEKSEIFDDQFSVERPDGSNFTLKIRSTKLEDSAMYFCASRQGNGNQPQHFGDGTRLSIL.